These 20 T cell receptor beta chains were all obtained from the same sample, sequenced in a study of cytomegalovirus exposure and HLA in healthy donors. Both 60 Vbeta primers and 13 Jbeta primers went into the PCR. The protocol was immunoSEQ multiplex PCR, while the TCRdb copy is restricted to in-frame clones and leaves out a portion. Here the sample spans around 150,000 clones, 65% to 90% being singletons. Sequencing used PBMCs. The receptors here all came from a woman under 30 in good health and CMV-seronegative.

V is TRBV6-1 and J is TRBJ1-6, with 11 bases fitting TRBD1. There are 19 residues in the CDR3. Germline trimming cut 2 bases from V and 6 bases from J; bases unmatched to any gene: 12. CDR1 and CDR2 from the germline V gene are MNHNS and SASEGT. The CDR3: CASSEQGTGGLAGNSPLHF. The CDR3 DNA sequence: TGTGCCAGCAGTGAACAAGGGACAGGGGGGTTGGCGGGTAATTCACCCCTCCACTTT.

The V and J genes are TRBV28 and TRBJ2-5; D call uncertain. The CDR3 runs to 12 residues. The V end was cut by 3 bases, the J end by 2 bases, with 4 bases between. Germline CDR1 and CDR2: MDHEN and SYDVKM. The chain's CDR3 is CASSFVQETQYF. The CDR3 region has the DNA TGTGCCAGCAGTTTTGTACAAGAGACCCAGTACTTC.

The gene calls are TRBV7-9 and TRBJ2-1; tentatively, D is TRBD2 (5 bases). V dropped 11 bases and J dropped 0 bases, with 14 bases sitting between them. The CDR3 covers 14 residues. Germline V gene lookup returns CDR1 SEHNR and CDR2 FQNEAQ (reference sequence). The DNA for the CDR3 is TGTGCCGTCCCGCTAGCCCTCTCCTACAATGAGCAGTTCTTC. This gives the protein CAVPLALSYNEQFF. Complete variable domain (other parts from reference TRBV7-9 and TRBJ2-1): DTGVSQNPRHKITKRGQNVTFRCDPISEHNRLYWYRQTLGQGPEFLTYFQNEAQLEKSRLLSDRFSAERPKGSFSTLEIQRTEQGDSAMYLCAVPLALSYNEQFFGPGTRLTVL.

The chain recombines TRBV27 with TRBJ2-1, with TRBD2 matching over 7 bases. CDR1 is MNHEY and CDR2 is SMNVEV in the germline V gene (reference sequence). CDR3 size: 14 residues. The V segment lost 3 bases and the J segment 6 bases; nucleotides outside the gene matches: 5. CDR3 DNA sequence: TGTGCCAGCAGTTTTACTAGCGCCCTCAATGAGCAGTTCTTC. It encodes CASSFTSALNEQFF.

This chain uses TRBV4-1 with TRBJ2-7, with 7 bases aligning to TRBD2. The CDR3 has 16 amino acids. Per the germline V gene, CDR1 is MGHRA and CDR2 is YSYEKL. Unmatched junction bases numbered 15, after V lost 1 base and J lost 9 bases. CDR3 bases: TGCGCCAGCAGCCAAGGGCACTGGCGGGGGATAGGAGGGCAGTACTTC. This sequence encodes CASSQGHWRGIGGQYF.

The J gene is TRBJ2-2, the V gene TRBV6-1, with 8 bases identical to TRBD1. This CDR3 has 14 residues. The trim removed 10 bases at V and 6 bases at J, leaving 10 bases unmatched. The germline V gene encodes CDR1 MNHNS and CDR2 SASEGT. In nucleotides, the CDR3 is TGTGCCACCGCGACAGGGGATAGGTCCGGGGAGCTGTTTTTT. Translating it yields CATATGDRSGELFF.

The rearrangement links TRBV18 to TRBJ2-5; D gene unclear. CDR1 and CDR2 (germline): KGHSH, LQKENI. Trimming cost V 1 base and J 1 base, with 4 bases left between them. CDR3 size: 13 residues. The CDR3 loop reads CASSPLLQETQYF. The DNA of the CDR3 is TGTGCCAGCTCACCACTTCTCCAAGAGACCCAGTACTTC.

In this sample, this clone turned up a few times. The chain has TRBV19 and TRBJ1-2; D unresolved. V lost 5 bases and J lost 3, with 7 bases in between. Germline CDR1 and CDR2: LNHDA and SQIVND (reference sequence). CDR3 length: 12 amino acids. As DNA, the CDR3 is TGTGCCAGTAGTGTATCCGACTATGGCTACACCTTC. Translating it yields CASSVSDYGYTF.

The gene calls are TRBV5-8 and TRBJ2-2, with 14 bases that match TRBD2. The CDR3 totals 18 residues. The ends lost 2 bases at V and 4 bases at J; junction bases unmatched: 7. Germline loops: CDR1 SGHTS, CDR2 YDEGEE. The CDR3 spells CASSLRLAGGRGTGELFF. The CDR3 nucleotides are TGTGCCAGCAGCTTACGACTAGCGGGGGGGCGAGGCACCGGGGAGCTGTTTTTT.

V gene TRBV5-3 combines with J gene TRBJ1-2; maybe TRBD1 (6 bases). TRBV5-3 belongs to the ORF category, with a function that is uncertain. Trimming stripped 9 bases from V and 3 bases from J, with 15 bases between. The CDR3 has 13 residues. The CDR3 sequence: CATKPGHHYGYTF. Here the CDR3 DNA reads TGTGCCACCAAACCGGGACACCACTATGGCTACACCTTC.

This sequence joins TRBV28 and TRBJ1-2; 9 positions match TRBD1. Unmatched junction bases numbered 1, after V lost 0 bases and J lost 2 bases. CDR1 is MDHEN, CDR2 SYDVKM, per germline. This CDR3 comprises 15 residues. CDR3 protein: CASSLWTGGNYGYTF. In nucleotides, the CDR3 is TGTGCCAGCAGTTTATGGACAGGGGGGAACTATGGCTACACCTTC.

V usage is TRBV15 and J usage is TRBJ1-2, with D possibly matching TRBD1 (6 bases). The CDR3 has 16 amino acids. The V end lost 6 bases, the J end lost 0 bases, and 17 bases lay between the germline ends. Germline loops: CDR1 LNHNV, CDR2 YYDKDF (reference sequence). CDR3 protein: CATSRTVSSPNYGYTF. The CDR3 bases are TGTGCCACCAGTAGGACAGTTAGTTCCCCTAACTATGGCTACACCTTC.

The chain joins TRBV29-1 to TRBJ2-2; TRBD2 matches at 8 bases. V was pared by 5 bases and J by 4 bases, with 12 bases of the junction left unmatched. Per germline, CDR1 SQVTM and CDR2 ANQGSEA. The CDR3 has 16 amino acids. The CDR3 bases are TGCAGCGTTTACTCACCGGGACTAGTCCCCACCGGGGAGCTGTTTTTT. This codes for CSVYSPGLVPTGELFF.

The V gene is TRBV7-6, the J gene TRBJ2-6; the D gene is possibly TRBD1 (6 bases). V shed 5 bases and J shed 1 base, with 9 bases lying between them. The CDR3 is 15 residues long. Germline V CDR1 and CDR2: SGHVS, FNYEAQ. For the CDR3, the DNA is TGTGCCAGCAGCCTTGGACAGTCTGGGGCCAACGTCCTGACTTTC. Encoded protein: CASSLGQSGANVLTF.

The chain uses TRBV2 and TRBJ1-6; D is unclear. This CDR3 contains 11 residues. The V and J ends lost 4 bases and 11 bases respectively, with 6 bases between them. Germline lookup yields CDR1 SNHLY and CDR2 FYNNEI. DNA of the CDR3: TGTGCCAGCAGTGTGTCCGCACCCCTCCACTTT. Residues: CASSVSAPLHF.

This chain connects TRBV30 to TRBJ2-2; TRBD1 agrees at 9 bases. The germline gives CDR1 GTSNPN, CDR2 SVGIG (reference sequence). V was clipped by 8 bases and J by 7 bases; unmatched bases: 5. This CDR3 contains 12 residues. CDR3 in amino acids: CAGDRAGGELFF. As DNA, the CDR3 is TGTGCCGGGGACAGGGCAGGCGGGGAGCTGTTTTTT.

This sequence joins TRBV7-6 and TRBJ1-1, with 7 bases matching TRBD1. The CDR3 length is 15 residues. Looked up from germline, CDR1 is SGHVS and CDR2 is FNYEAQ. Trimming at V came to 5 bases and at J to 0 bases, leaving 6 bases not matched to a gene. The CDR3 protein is CASSARQGLNTEAFF. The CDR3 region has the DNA TGTGCCAGCAGCGCCCGACAGGGATTGAACACTGAAGCTTTCTTT. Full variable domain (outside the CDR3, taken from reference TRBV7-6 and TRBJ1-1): GAGVSQSPRYKVTKRGQDVALRCDPISGHVSLYWYRQALGQGPEFLTYFNYEAQQDKSGLPNDRFSAERPEGSISTLTIQRTEQRDSAMYRCASSARQGLNTEAFFGQGTRLTVV.

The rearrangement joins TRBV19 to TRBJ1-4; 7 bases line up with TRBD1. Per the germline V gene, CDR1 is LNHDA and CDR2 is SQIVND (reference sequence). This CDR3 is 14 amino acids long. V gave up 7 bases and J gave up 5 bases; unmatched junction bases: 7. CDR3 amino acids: CASTPQTGNEKLFF. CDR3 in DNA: TGTGCCAGTACCCCACAGACAGGGAATGAAAAACTGTTTTTT.

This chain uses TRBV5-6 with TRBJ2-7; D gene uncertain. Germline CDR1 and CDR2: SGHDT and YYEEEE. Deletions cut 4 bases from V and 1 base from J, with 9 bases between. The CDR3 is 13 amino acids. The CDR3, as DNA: TGTGCCAGCAGCCACGCAGGTTCCTACGAGCAGTACTTC. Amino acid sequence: CASSHAGSYEQYF.

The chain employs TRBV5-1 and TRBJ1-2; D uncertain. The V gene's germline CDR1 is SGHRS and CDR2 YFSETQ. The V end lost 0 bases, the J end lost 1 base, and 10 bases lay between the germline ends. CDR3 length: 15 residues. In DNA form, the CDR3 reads TGCGCCAGCAGCTTGGGGTTCGGGAATAACTATGGCTACACCTTC. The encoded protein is CASSLGFGNNYGYTF.